The 5 T cell receptor beta chains in this list originate from one sample, sequenced in a study of cytomegalovirus exposure and HLA in healthy donors. The PCR ran on 60 Vbeta and 13 Jbeta primers. TCRdb's copy holds only in-frame clones and misses some; the assay was immunoSEQ multiplex PCR. This table has 150,000 to 200,000 clones, more than 75% appearing once. Material: PBMCs. The receptors derive from a woman younger than 30 in good health and CMV-seronegative.

The rearrangement uses TRBV30 and TRBJ2-5; no clear D. Germline V lookup: CDR1 GTSNPN, CDR2 SVGIG (reference sequence). The CDR3 contains 13 residues. Between the trimmed V and J ends, which lost 0 bases and 1 base, there was a span of 6 bases. CDR3 region: CAWSVRVQETQYF. The CDR3 DNA reads as TGTGCCTGGAGTGTACGGGTCCAAGAGACCCAGTACTTC.

The chain joins TRBV5-1 to TRBJ1-5, with 7 positions matching TRBD1. CDR1 is SGHRS and CDR2 is YFSETQ in the germline V gene. The CDR3 is 16 residues long. The V segment lost 0 bases and the J segment 0 bases; nucleotides outside the gene matches: 3. The CDR3 bases are TGCGCCAGCAGCTTGGGAACAGGGGATAGCAATCAGCCCCAGCATTTT. Protein: CASSLGTGDSNQPQHF.

The chain couples TRBV15 to TRBJ2-2; TRBD1 agrees at 9 bases. The CDR3 extends over 16 amino acids. Looked up from germline, CDR1 is LNHNV and CDR2 is YYDKDF (reference sequence). V was clipped by 2 bases and J by 4 bases; unmatched bases: 5. For the CDR3, the DNA is TGTGCCACCAGCAGAATCCCGACAGGGGGCACCGGGGAGCTGTTTTTT. It is translated as CATSRIPTGGTGELFF.

This chain connects TRBV5-1 to TRBJ1-6; D gene unclear. The CDR3 runs 15 residues. V lost 0 bases to trimming and J lost 6 bases, with 10 bases between them. Germline loops: CDR1 SGHRS, CDR2 YFSETQ. The CDR3 loop is CASSLDGPGNSPLHF. CDR3 DNA: TGCGCCAGCAGCTTGGATGGGCCTGGTAATTCACCCCTCCACTTT.

The rearrangement uses TRBV25-1 and TRBJ2-3, with 10 bases lining up with TRBD2. The V gene end was trimmed by 6 bases and the J gene end by 2 bases; junction bases not matched to a gene: 5. Germline assignment: CDR1 MGHDK and CDR2 SYGVNS. The length of the CDR3 is 15 residues. CDR3 sequence reads: CASRISGGITDTQYF. The DNA for the CDR3 is TGTGCCAGCAGAATTAGCGGGGGGATCACAGATACGCAGTATTTT.